The 15 T cell receptor beta chains reported below all come from one sample, sequenced in a study of blood T cell repertoires in COVID-19 (dated by TCRdb to between 2020 and 2021). Library generation was performed with the immunoSEQ multiplex PCR assay. As stored in TCRdb, this immuneACCESS dataset retains in-frame rearrangements with V and J assigned. A fraction of the clones does not appear; measured against another copy, unresolved V genes explain less than half of the discrepancy, and the remainder lacks a known reason. Present in this sample are around 60,000 clones, approximately 75% of which were seen just once. 15% of the sample goes to the ten largest clones. Sequenced input: peripheral blood. These TCRs come from a man older than 75 with acute or convalescent COVID-19.

This clone came up once. This chain links TRBV5-1 with TRBJ2-2, with 10 bases fitting TRBD2. V gave up 5 bases and J gave up 3 bases; unmatched junction bases: 4. In germline, CDR1 is SGHRS, CDR2 YFSETQ. The CDR3 contains 15 residues. Here the CDR3 reads CASRRTSGHTGELFF. CDR3 nucleotides: TGCGCCAGCAGACGGACTAGCGGACACACCGGGGAGCTGTTTTTT.

The CDR3 sequence is CASSLTQTTEAFF. The CDR3 DNA reads TGTGCCAGCAGCTTAACACAGACCACTGAAGCTTTCTTT. The rearrangement links TRBV7-3 to TRBJ1-1; no reliable D call. Trimming pared 0 bases from V and 4 bases from J, leaving 6 bases between. CDR1 is SGHTA and CDR2 is FQGTGA in the germline V gene. This CDR3 comprises 13 residues.

This chain links TRBV5-1 with TRBJ2-5, with TRBD1 matching 9 bases. V was pared by 2 bases and J by 5 bases, with 10 bases of the junction left unmatched. From germline, CDR1 is SGHRS and CDR2 YFSETQ. This CDR3 has 16 residues. CDR3 in amino acids: CASSFANRGRGETQYF. The CDR3 DNA reads as TGCGCCAGCAGCTTTGCTAACAGGGGGCGCGGGGAGACCCAGTACTTC. The full variable domain, its missing parts supplied by reference TRBV5-1 and TRBJ2-5, is KAGVTQTPRYLIKTRGQQVTLSCSPISGHRSVSWYQQTPGQGLQFLFEYFSETQRNKGNFPGRFSGRQFSNSRSEMNVSTLELGDSALYLCASSFANRGRGETQYFGPGTRLLVL.

This clone was counted once. The chain employs TRBV7-9 and TRBJ2-1, with 7 bases lining up with TRBD1. V trimming: 1 base; J trimming: 8 bases; junction bases outside the gene matches: 5. CDR1 is SEHNR, CDR2 FQNEAQ, per germline (reference sequence). CDR3 length equals 14 residues. CDR3 sequence reads: CASSLGQGIDEQFF. The DNA for the CDR3 is TGTGCCAGCAGCTTAGGACAGGGTATTGATGAGCAGTTCTTC.

CDR3 loop: CASSENRGEKLFF. The CDR3 nucleotides read TGTGCCAGCAGTGAAAATCGCGGCGAAAAACTGTTTTTT. The rearrangement uses TRBV2 and TRBJ1-4, with D unclear. V lost 2 bases to trimming and J lost 8 bases, with 9 bases between them. The CDR3 totals 13 residues. The germline CDR1 and CDR2 sequences are SNHLY and FYNNEI.

The genes are TRBV29-1 and TRBJ2-5, with 10 bases identical to TRBD2. Per the germline V gene, CDR1 is SQVTM and CDR2 is ANQGSEA. The V and J ends lost 6 bases and 9 bases, in that order; junction bases with no gene match: 10. The CDR3 has 13 amino acids. The CDR3 bases are TGCAGCGTAGTAGCGGGGGGAGGTTTAGCCCAGTACTTC. Its protein product is CSVVAGGGLAQYF. Full variable domain (missing parts from reference TRBV29-1 and TRBJ2-5): SAVISQKPSRDICQRGTSLTIQCQVDSQVTMMFWYRQQPGQSLTLIATANQGSEATYESGFVIDKFPISRPNLTFSTLTVSNMSPEDSSIYLCSVVAGGGLAQYFGPGTRLLVL.

This rearrangement joins TRBV7-9 to TRBJ2-2; D is ambiguous. V shed 4 bases and J shed 4 bases, with 7 bases lying between them. CDR1 is SEHNR and CDR2 is FQNEAQ in the germline V gene (reference sequence). The CDR3 consists of 13 residues. For the CDR3, the DNA is TGTGCCAGCAGCTCATCAGTCACCGGGGAGCTGTTTTTT. Protein: CASSSSVTGELFF.

As DNA, the CDR3 is TGTGCCAGCAGCCTAGGGGGGGGTAATGAAAAACTGTTTTTT. It yields the protein CASSLGGGNEKLFF. The gene calls are TRBV6-5 and TRBJ1-4, with D possibly being TRBD1 (6 bases). Trimming removed 6 bases at V and 4 bases at J, with 12 bases between. Looked up from germline, CDR1 is MNHEY and CDR2 is SVGAGI. The CDR3 is 14 residues long.

This clone was observed a single time. CDR3 DNA sequence: TGTGCCAGCAGCTTAGTATCAACAGCAACCACCGGGGAGCTGTTTTTT. Its translation: CASSLVSTATTGELFF. The J gene is TRBJ2-2, the V gene TRBV7-8; the D is unclear. Germline lookup yields CDR1 SGHVS and CDR2 FQNEAQ. The CDR3 consists of 16 residues. V lost 1 base and J lost 4, with 13 bases in between.

The V gene is TRBV5-6, the J gene TRBJ2-6; 7 nucleotides align to TRBD2. The CDR3 runs to 15 residues. Germline CDR1 SGHDT, CDR2 YYEEEE. The trim removed 3 bases at V and 2 bases at J, leaving 2 bases unmatched. The CDR3 coding sequence is TGTGCCAGCAGCTCTGGGGGGGCTGGGGCCAACGTCCTGACTTTC. Translation: CASSSGGAGANVLTF.

The V and J genes are TRBV14 and TRBJ1-2, with D possibly TRBD1 on 5 matching bases. CDR1 and CDR2 from the germline V gene are SGHDN and FVKESK. The CDR3 sequence is 15 residues long. Trimming pared 3 bases from V and 2 bases from J, leaving 13 bases between. This CDR3 is CASSHLGRANYGYTF. In DNA form, the CDR3 reads TGTGCCAGCAGCCATCTCGGCAGGGCAAACTATGGCTACACCTTC.

This chain uses TRBV25-1 with TRBJ2-3, with D maybe TRBD2 (6 bases). The CDR3 totals 16 residues. Germline V CDR1 and CDR2: MGHDK, SYGVNS. The V end was cut by 10 bases, the J end by 2 bases, with 22 bases between. The CDR3, as DNA: TGTGCCACTGCCCCTAATTTGGGGGACTTCACAGATACGCAGTATTTT. It codes for CATAPNLGDFTDTQYF.

The J gene is TRBJ1-2, the V gene TRBV4-1, with TRBD1 as a possible D gene (6 bases). Germline CDR1 MGHRA, CDR2 YSYEKL. The CDR3 is made up of 17 amino acids. V was pared by 1 base and J by 7 bases, with 22 bases between. CDR3 in DNA: TGCGCCAGCAGCCAAGGTCGGACAGAAACGTTATCGGGTGGCTACACCTTC. Its protein is CASSQGRTETLSGGYTF.

J is TRBJ1-2 and V is TRBV6-5; 9 nucleotides line up with TRBD1. This CDR3 has 15 residues. The germline V gene encodes CDR1 MNHEY and CDR2 SVGAGI. The J segment lost 5 bases and the V segment lost 6 bases, leaving 10 bases of the junction unmatched. The CDR3 loop is CASRDWDRVGYGYTF. The CDR3 DNA is TGTGCCAGCAGAGACTGGGACAGGGTCGGATATGGCTACACCTTC.

V is TRBV11-2 and J is TRBJ1-1, with a possible D match to TRBD1 (5 bases). The CDR3 extends over 13 amino acids. Germline V CDR1 and CDR2: SGHAT, FQNNGV. V was pared by 3 bases and J by 1 base, with 6 bases between. The CDR3 sequence is CASSFTGNTEAFF. The CDR3 coding sequence is TGTGCCAGCAGCTTCACAGGGAACACTGAAGCTTTCTTT.